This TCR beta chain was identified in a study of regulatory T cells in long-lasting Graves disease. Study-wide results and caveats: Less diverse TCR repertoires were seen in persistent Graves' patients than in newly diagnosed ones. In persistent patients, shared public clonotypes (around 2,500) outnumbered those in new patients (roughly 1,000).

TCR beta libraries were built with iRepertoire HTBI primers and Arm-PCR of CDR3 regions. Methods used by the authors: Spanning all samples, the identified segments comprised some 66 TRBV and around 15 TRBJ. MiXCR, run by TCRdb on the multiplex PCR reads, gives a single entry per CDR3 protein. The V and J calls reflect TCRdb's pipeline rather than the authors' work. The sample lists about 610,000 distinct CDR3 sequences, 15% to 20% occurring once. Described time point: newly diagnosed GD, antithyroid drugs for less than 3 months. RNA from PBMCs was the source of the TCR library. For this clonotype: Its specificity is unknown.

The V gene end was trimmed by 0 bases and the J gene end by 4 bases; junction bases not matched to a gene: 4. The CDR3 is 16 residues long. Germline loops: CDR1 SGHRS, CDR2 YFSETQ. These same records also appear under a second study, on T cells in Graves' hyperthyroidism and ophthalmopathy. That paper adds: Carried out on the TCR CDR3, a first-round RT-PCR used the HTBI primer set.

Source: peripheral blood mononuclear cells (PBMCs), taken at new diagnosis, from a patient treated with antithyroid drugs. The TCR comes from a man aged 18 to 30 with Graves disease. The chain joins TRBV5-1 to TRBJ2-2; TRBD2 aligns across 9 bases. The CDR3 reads CASSLGLAEGTGELFF. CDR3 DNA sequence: TGCGCCAGCAGCTTGGGACTAGCGGAGGGCACCGGGGAGCTGTTTTTT.